This TCR beta chain was identified in a study of cytomegalovirus exposure and HLA in healthy donors. Background on the study: There were roughly 110 million unique TCR beta sequences, drawn from roughly 200 million T cells, in an earlier analysis.

The PCR employed 60 Vbeta primers together with 13 Jbeta primers. Clones were read by immunoSEQ multiplex PCR, and TCRdb kept only the in-frame ones, dropping some. The sample has fewer than 70,000 clones, about 80% seen once; the top ten hold approximately 3.6%. The V gene's germline CDR1 is LNHNV and CDR2 YYDKDF (reference sequence). CDR3 size: 16 residues. Germline trimming cut 5 bases from V and 4 bases from J; bases unmatched to any gene: 8. Remarks on this clone: The antigen is undetermined.

Study-wide findings and caveats: Associated with cytomegalovirus, according to the listing, were some 180 TCR beta chains.

Sequencing was performed on PBMCs. The clonotype comes from a woman in her thirties or forties in good health and CMV-seronegative. V usage is TRBV15 and J usage is TRBJ2-1; 10 nucleotides agree with TRBD1. CDR3 region: CATSPDRGRLYNEQFF. Written as DNA, the CDR3 is TGTGCCACCAGCCCCGACAGGGGGCGATTATACAATGAGCAGTTCTTC.